Each of the 23 T cell receptor beta chains below was sequenced from the same sample in a study of regulatory T cells in long-lasting Graves disease. Building of the TCR beta libraries involved iRepertoire HTBI primers and Arm-PCR of CDR3 regions. MiXCR, applied by TCRdb to the multiplex PCR reads, yields one record per CDR3 protein. The data hold around 450,000 distinct CDR3 sequences, with roughly 21% observed a single time. Time point described: persistent/refractory GD, antithyroid drugs over 5 years with positive TRAb. RNA extracted from PBMCs served as the sequencing template. The sequencing here drew on peripheral blood mononuclear cells (PBMCs), taken when the disease was refractory, from a patient treated with antithyroid drugs. The receptors originated from a female donor with Graves disease.

This clonotype was seen more than once but under ten times. The chain recombines TRBV2 with TRBJ2-3; 7 bases align to TRBD1. Trimming cost V 6 bases and J 4 bases; bases outside gene matches: 7. Germline V gene data show CDR1 as SNHLY and CDR2 as FYNNEI. The CDR3 runs to 14 residues. The CDR3 DNA sequence: TGTGCCAGCAGCACCGGGACAGTCTCAGATACGCAGTATTTT. It is translated as CASSTGTVSDTQYF.

This clonotype was recorded many times. The V and J genes are TRBV7-2 and TRBJ2-7; tentatively, D is TRBD1 or TRBD2 (5 bases each). The CDR3 has 14 amino acids. The ends were cut back, 1 base at V and 0 bases at J, with 7 bases in the middle. The germline CDR1 and CDR2 sequences are SGHTA and FQGNSA. The CDR3 DNA reads as TGTGCCAGCAGCTTAGTGGGACCCTCCTACGAGCAGTACTTC. Protein product: CASSLVGPSYEQYF.

With respect to this clonotype: A read error is possible here, since a much larger clone lies one base away. The chain has TRBV27 and TRBJ1-6; 8 bases agree with TRBD1. CDR3 size: 16 residues. The germline V gene has CDR1 MNHEY and CDR2 SMNVEV (reference sequence). This chain's CDR3 is CASSSLRQGSNLPLHF. CDR3 in DNA: TGTGCCAGCAGTTCCCTCCGACAGGGGAGTAATTTACCCCTCCACTTT.

The chain carries TRBV29-1 and TRBJ2-5, with D perhaps being TRBD1 or TRBD2 (5 bases each). Looked up from germline, CDR1 is SQVTM and CDR2 is ANQGSEA. There are 13 residues in the CDR3. Trimming pared 7 bases from V and 1 base from J, leaving 13 bases between. Here the CDR3 reads CSGGEGPQETQYF. The CDR3 DNA sequence: TGCAGCGGGGGAGAGGGGCCCCAAGAGACCCAGTACTTC.

This chain joins TRBV19 and TRBJ1-6, with 9 bases fitting TRBD1. With V trimmed by 7 bases and J by 5 bases, 6 bases remained unmatched. The CDR3 is 15 amino acids. The germline CDR1 and CDR2 sequences are LNHDA and SQIVND (reference sequence). The CDR3 bases are TGTGCCAGTACTTTCGGGACAGGGAATAATTCACCCCTCCACTTT. It specifies CASTFGTGNNSPLHF.

This clonotype has at least ten counts. The rearrangement links TRBV28 to TRBJ2-5, with D perhaps TRBD1 (6 bases). The CDR3 totals 15 residues. V lost 2 bases to trimming and J lost 4 bases, with 14 bases between them. The germline gives CDR1 MDHEN, CDR2 SYDVKM. The DNA of the CDR3 is TGTGCCAGCAGTTTAGGCCAGGGGCAAGGAGAGACCCAGTACTTC. It codes for CASSLGQGQGETQYF.

The chain carries TRBV6-2 or TRBV6-3 and TRBJ1-1, with a tentative D call TRBD1 (5 bases). Germline V CDR1 and CDR2: MNHEY, SVGEGT. This CDR3 comprises 15 residues. V gave up 5 bases and J gave up 7 bases, with 20 bases separating them. The DNA for the CDR3 is TGTGCCAGCAGTGCTCGGGATCGGGGCGAAGGTGAAGCTTTCTTT. This codes for CASSARDRGEGEAFF.

This clonotype came up many times. The chain employs TRBV29-1 and TRBJ2-7; D is unclear. V dropped 4 bases and J dropped 2 bases, with 6 bases sitting between them. Germline V lookup: CDR1 SQVTM, CDR2 ANQGSEA. The CDR3 covers 11 residues. The CDR3 sequence is CSVGTTYEQYF. The CDR3 bases are TGCAGCGTTGGGACCACCTACGAGCAGTACTTC.

This clonotype was seen at least ten times. J is TRBJ2-7 and V is TRBV6-9, with D maybe TRBD1 (5 bases). The germline V gene has CDR1 MNHGY and CDR2 SVAAGI. The CDR3 runs 14 residues. Trimming took 3 bases from V and 3 from J, leaving 12 bases between them. The chain's CDR3 is CASSYSGHYYEQYF. The CDR3 DNA reads as TGTGCCAGCAGTTACTCCGGACATTACTACGAGCAGTACTTC.

The chain links TRBV5-1 to TRBJ2-7, with TRBD2 identical over 9 bases. This CDR3 spans 14 amino acids. Germline CDR1 is SGHRS and CDR2 is YFSETQ. With V trimmed by 2 bases and J by 5 bases, 5 bases remained unmatched. CDR3 coding DNA: TGCGCCAGCAGCTTTAGCGGGAGTTACCACGAGCAGTACTTC. It yields the protein CASSFSGSYHEQYF.

Of note for this clonotype: A much larger clone lies one base from this, so it may be a read error. The chain joins TRBV7-9 to TRBJ2-5; 7 bases are a match to TRBD1. Germline values: CDR1 SEHNR, CDR2 FQNEAQ (reference sequence). The CDR3 spans 14 residues. Here the CDR3 reads CANSQGGGYWTQYF. The CDR3 DNA reads as TGTGCCAACAGCCAAGGGGGCGGATATTGGACCCAGTACTTC.

This clonotype appeared a few times. The rearrangement links TRBV19 to TRBJ1-5; D unresolved. Germline CDR1 LNHDA, CDR2 SQIVND (reference sequence). The CDR3 contains 18 residues. The V gene lost 5 bases and the J gene lost 7 bases, with 27 bases spanning the gap. CDR3 bases: TGTGCCAGTAGTGTCTTATCTTTTGTAGGGAGCCCCGGGCAGCCCCAGCATTTT. Translated, it gives CASSVLSFVGSPGQPQHF.

This clonotype was detected only a few times. The rearrangement joins TRBV15 to TRBJ1-5, with D unclear. Germline values: CDR1 LNHNV, CDR2 YYDKDF (reference sequence). Trimming shortened V by 4 bases and J by 9 bases, and 13 bases separated the two germline ends. This CDR3 is built from 13 residues. The CDR3 region has the DNA TGTGCCACCAGCACACCAGCCGTTTTGCCCCAGCATTTT. This codes for CATSTPAVLPQHF.

This clonotype was recorded many times. The chain combines TRBV27 with TRBJ1-2; D unclear. V lost 5 bases and J lost 5, with 18 bases in between. This CDR3 comprises 15 residues. The germline CDR1 and CDR2 sequences are MNHEY and SMNVEV (reference sequence). CDR3 sequence (DNA): TGTGCCAGCAGTCCTACCTCGCCGGCGGGGTATGGCTACACCTTC. It translates to CASSPTSPAGYGYTF.

The CDR3 DNA is TGTGCCACCAGTCGGGGGGGGGTGGGCAATCAGCCCCAGCATTTT. This translates into CATSRGGVGNQPQHF. The chain is built from TRBV24-1 and TRBJ1-5; possible D gene TRBD1, 5 bases. The CDR3 is 15 residues long. With 6 bases removed from V and 2 bases from J, the gap between germline ends came to 13 bases. The germline V gene encodes CDR1 KGHDR and CDR2 SFDVKD.

The sample holds many counts of this clonotype. The gene calls are TRBV15 and TRBJ1-1, with D maybe TRBD1 (6 bases). CDR1 is LNHNV and CDR2 is YYDKDF in the germline V gene (reference sequence). The CDR3 totals 16 residues. V was pared by 3 bases and J by 0 bases, with 14 bases between. The CDR3 DNA is TGTGCCACCAGCAGGGGTGCACAGGGTTTGAACACTGAAGCTTTCTTT. Translated: CATSRGAQGLNTEAFF.

The chain's CDR3 is CASSHKQNTEAFF. The CDR3 nucleotides are TGTGCCAGCAGCCATAAACAGAACACTGAAGCTTTCTTT. The chain uses TRBV12-3 or TRBV12-4 and TRBJ1-1; D remains unclear. V shed 6 bases and J shed 1 base, with 9 bases lying between them. The CDR3 sequence is 13 residues long.

The chain is built from TRBV4-1 and TRBJ1-5; possibly TRBD1 for D (5 bases). This CDR3 region has 15 residues. V shed 2 bases and J shed 7 bases, with 15 bases lying between them. In germline, CDR1 is MGHRA, CDR2 YSYEKL. CDR3 bases: TGCGCCAGCAGCCAAATTGCAGGGTTAGGGCAGCCCCAGCATTTT. This gives the protein CASSQIAGLGQPQHF.

This clonotype was counted a few times. The chain links TRBV7-8 to TRBJ1-2; no clear D. Trimming removed 4 bases at V and 1 base at J, with 7 bases between. Germline-derived CDR1 and CDR2 are SGHVS and FQNEAQ. This CDR3 spans 13 amino acids. CDR3 residues: CASSWGFNYGYTF. In DNA, the CDR3 is TGTGCCAGCAGCTGGGGTTTTAACTATGGCTACACCTTC. The full variable domain, with the rest looked up from reference TRBV7-8 and TRBJ1-2, is GAGVSQSPRYKVAKRGQDVALRCDPISGHVSLFWYQQALGQGPEFLTYFQNEAQLDKSGLPSDRFFAERPEGSVSTLKIQRTQQEDSAVYLCASSWGFNYGYTFGSGTRLTVV.

This clonotype appeared many times. This chain uses TRBV5-4 with TRBJ2-7; D gene unclear. The V gene's germline CDR1 is SGHNT and CDR2 YYREEE (reference sequence). CDR3 length: 13 amino acids. The germline V and J ends were trimmed by 0 bases and 0 bases, with 4 bases remaining between them. CDR3 sequence reads: CASSLDISYEQYF. The CDR3 DNA reads TGTGCCAGCAGCTTGGACATCTCCTACGAGCAGTACTTC.

This clonotype has only one observation. The chain links TRBV6-1 to TRBJ2-7, with D unresolved. In germline, CDR1 is MNHNS, CDR2 SASEGT. The CDR3 has 12 amino acids. V gave up 6 bases and J gave up 5 bases, with 11 bases separating them. CDR3 region: CASSPATDEQYF. In DNA, the CDR3 is TGTGCCAGCAGCCCAGCAACCGACGAGCAGTACTTC.

This clonotype was seen many times. CDR3 protein: CAAVMGGTGHSGNTIYF. CDR3 in DNA: TGTGCCGCCGTGATGGGAGGGACGGGGCACTCTGGAAACACCATATATTTT. V gene TRBV28 combines with J gene TRBJ1-3; tentative D call: TRBD1 (5 bases). CDR3 size: 17 residues. Germline CDR1 MDHEN, CDR2 SYDVKM. The germline V and J ends were trimmed by 11 bases and 0 bases, with 23 bases remaining between them.

This clonotype was picked up one time. The chain combines TRBV2 with TRBJ1-2; 10 bases map to TRBD1. Looked up from germline, CDR1 is SNHLY and CDR2 is FYNNEI. After removal of 2 bases from V and 8 bases from J, the junction contained 14 bases not matched to a gene. The CDR3 covers 17 residues. Written as DNA, the CDR3 is TGTGCCAGCAGTGAACTCAGACGCTCAGGGACAGGGGCCGGCTACACCTTC. As protein: CASSELRRSGTGAGYTF.